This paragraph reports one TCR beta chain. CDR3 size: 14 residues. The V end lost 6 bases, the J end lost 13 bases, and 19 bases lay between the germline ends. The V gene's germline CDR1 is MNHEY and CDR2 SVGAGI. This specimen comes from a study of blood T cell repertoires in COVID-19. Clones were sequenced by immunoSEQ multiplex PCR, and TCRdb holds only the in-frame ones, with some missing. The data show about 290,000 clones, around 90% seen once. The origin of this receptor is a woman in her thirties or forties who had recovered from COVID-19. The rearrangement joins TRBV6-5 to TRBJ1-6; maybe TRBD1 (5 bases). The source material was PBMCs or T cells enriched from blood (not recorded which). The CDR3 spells CASRLWGDSRPLHF. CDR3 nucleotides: TGTGCCAGCAGGTTGTGGGGGGATAGTCGGCCCCTCCACTTT.